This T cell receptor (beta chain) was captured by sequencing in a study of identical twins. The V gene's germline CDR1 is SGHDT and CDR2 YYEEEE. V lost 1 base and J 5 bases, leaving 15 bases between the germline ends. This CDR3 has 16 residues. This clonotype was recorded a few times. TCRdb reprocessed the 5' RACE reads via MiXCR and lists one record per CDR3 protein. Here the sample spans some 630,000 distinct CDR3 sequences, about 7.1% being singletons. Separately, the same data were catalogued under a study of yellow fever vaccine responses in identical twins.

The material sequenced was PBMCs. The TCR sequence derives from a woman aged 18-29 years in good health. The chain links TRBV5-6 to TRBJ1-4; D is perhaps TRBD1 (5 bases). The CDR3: CASSLTSGTKNEKLFF. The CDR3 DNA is TGTGCCAGCAGCTTGACTTCTGGGACCAAGAATGAAAAACTGTTTTTT.